This TCR beta chain was identified in a study of control samples from healthy donors and cancer patients. Measured with immunoSEQ multiplex PCR; TCRdb has only the in-frame clones, and not every one. The top ten clones hold about a tenth of a sample with some 20,000 clones, approximately 90% of them seen once. This CDR3 comprises 16 residues. Per the germline V gene, CDR1 is MDHEN and CDR2 is SYDVKM. V was cut by 4 bases and J by 2 bases, with 15 bases left in between. The sequence was obtained from a woman aged 60-75 years with head and neck cancer. The chain uses TRBV28 and TRBJ1-5; D uncertain. Source material: PBMCs. CDR3 nucleotides: TGTGCCAGCAGTTCTGTCTCTTTTCGGGGCAATCAGCCCCAGCATTTT. As protein: CASSSVSFRGNQPQHF.